This T cell receptor beta chain was recovered during a study of blood T cell repertoires in COVID-19 (dated by TCRdb to between 2020 and 2021). With respect to the entire study: Collaborator samples came from the United States, Italy and Spain and covered acute and convalescent phases of COVID-19. The material from the prospective study consisted of cDNA or gDNA derived from T cells, B-cell-depleted T cells, or PBMCs. The dataset comprised deeply sampled blood TCRbeta repertoires from subjects exposed to, actively infected with, or recovered from COVID-19. The repertoires were released in a freely available public database intended as a resource for research on the immune response to SARS-CoV-2. Samples came from the ongoing ImmuneRACE study (first 160 participants) plus 1,254 subjects from 6 global collaborators. Nearly every sample came with metadata listing a de-identified subject ID, COVID-19 status, age in years and sex. Where HLA class I and class II types were available, the types were taken from metadata supplied by the sample provider, not from assay-based typing.

The collaborating institutions used their own protocols to collect whole blood in K2EDTA tubes. For TCRbeta analysis, collaborators shipped samples in one of three forms: frozen whole blood, isolated PBMCs, or DNA extracted from either of those sample types. This clone was observed a single time. What antigen it recognizes has not been identified. There are no base qualities to consult, and no much larger clone falls within one base. The investigation overall reported the following: Clinical and demographic metadata were provided uncurated, with the amount varying by source and participant.

Reading from cysteine to phenylalanine, the CDR3 counts 14 amino acids. Here the CDR3 DNA is all that survives: 42 bases in frame from base 1. Clipping removes 4 bases from V and 2 bases from J, with 4 as the unmatched junction base count. The germline V gene (reference sequence) yields MNHNY for CDR1 and SVGAGI for CDR2. TCRbeta CDR3 regions were amplified from genomic DNA by means of the immunoSEQ Assay, a bias-controlled multiplex PCR. The published analysis was carried out like this. The number of nucleated cells in each sample was estimated by amplification of reference gene primers within the assay. Sequence reads were collapsed and filtered to measure the absolute abundance of every unique TCRbeta CDR3 rearrangement. For each sample, productive Simpson clonality was calculated as the square root of Simpson's diversity index over productive rearrangements. This immuneACCESS table, as held by TCRdb, lists in-frame sequences with V and J called but not all clones. Of the missing ones, under half trace to an unresolved V gene in checked studies; the others have no known cause. Clone size and V and J calls were adopted from that table, with D and trimming inferred from the DNA. The sample table holds about 210,000 clones, of which 70% to 90% were seen once. The leading ten clones occupy around 7.3% of the sample.

Sequencing was carried out using peripheral blood. This clonotype was sampled from a woman aged 50 to 60 with active or convalescent COVID-19. The rearranged segments are TRBV6-6 and TRBJ2-7; TRBD2 lines up with 8 middle nucleotides. This receptor carries the CDR3 CASSSGGPTYEQYF. The DNA sequence reads TGTGCCAGCAGTTCGGGGGGGCCCACCTACGAGCAGTACTTC.